This T cell receptor beta chain originates from a study of blood T cell repertoires in COVID-19. Study summary: Specimens from acute and convalescent COVID-19 originated in the United States, Italy and Spain. Sources were T cells, B-cell-depleted T cells, or PBMCs; the material itself was cDNA or gDNA.

Germline loops: CDR1 MDHEN, CDR2 SYDVKM. The V and J ends lost 6 bases and 4 bases, in that order; junction bases with no gene match: 2. This CDR3 contains 12 residues. In the source study's methods: Amplification of reference gene primers provided the estimated nucleated cell counts. Libraries were prepared by immunoSEQ multiplex PCR; TCRdb keeps only in-frame clonotypes and omits some of them. V and J calls plus clone size are reproduced from that table; the DNA served to infer D and trimming. The table shows roughly 97,000 clones, with about 80% occurring only once. The receptor was derived from a woman aged 80 or over with active or convalescent COVID-19. The sample taken for sequencing was peripheral blood. This chain links TRBV28 with TRBJ1-2; 7 bases map to TRBD1. The CDR3 loop is CASRDRIYGYTF. As DNA, the CDR3 is TGTGCCAGCAGGGACAGGATCTATGGCTACACCTTC.